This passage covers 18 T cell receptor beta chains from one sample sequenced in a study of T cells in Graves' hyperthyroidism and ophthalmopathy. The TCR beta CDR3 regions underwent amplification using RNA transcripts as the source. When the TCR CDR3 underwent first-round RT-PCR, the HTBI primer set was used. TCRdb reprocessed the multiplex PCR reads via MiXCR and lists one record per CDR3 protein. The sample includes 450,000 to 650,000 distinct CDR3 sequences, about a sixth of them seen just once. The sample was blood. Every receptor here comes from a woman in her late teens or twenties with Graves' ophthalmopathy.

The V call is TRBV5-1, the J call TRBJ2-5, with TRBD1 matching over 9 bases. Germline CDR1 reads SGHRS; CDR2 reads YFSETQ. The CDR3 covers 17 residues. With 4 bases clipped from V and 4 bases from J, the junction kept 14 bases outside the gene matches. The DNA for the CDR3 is TGCGCCAGCAGCCCAGGAAGGAGGACAGGGGACGCAGAGACCCAGTACTTC. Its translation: CASSPGRRTGDAETQYF.

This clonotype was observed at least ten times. DNA of the CDR3: TGCGCCAGCAGCCAAGTAGCGGGAGTTTTTAATGAGCAGTTCTTC. Protein sequence: CASSQVAGVFNEQFF. V is TRBV4-3 and J is TRBJ2-1, with 9 positions matching TRBD2. CDR3 size: 15 residues. J lost 7 bases, V lost 1 base, and 5 bases had no gene match. From germline, CDR1 is LGHNA and CDR2 YSLEER.

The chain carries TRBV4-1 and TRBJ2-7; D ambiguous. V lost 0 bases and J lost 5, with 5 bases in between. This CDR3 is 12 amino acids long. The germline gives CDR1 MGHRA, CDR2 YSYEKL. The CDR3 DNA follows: TGCGCCAGCAGCCAAGAGGCAAACGAGCAGTACTTC. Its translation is CASSQEANEQYF.

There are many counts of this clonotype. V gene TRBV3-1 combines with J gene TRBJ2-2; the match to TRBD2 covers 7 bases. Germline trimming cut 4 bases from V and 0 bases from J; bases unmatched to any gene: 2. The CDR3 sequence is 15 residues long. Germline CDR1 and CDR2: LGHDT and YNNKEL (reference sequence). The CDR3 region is CASSRGTTNTGELFF. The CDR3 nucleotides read TGTGCCAGCAGCCGCGGGACTACGAACACCGGGGAGCTGTTTTTT.

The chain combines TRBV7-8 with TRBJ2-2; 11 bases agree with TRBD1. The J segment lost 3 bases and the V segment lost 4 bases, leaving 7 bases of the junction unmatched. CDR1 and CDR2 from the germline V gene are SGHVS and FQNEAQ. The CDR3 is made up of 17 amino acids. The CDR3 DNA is TGTGCCAGCAGCTCGATCCCGGGACAGGGGGACACCGGGGAGCTGTTTTTT. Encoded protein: CASSSIPGQGDTGELFF.

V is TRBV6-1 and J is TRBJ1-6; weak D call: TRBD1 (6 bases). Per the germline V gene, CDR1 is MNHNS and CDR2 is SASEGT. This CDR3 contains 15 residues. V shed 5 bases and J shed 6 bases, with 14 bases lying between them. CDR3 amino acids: CASSPHGQFNSPLHF. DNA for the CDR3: TGTGCCAGCAGTCCCCATGGACAGTTTAATTCACCCCTCCACTTT.

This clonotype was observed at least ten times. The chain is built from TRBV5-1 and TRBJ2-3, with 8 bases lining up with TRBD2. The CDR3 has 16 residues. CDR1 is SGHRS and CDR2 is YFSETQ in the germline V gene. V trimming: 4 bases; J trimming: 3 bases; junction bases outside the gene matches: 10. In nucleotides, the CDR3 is TGCGCCAGCAGCCTCGGGACTAGGGCGCCTACAGATACGCAGTATTTT. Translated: CASSLGTRAPTDTQYF.

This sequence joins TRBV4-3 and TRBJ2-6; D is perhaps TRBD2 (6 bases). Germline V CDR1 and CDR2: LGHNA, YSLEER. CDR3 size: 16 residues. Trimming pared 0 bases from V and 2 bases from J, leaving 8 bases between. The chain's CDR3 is CASSQEGGAGANVLTF. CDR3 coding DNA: TGCGCCAGCAGCCAAGAAGGAGGGGCTGGGGCCAACGTCCTGACTTTC.

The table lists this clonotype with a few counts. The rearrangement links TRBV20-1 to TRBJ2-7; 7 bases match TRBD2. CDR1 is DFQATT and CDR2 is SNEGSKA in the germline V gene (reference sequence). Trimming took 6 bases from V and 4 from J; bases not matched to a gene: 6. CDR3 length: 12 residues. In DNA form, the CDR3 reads TGCAGTGCGGTTAGGGAGGGATACGAGCAGTACTTC. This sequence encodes CSAVREGYEQYF.

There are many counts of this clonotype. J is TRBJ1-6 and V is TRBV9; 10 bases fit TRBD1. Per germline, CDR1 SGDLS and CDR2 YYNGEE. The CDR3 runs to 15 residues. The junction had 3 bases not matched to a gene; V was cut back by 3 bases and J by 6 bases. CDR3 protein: CASSARDRGNSPLHF. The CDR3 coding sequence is TGTGCCAGCAGCGCCCGGGACAGGGGTAATTCACCCCTCCACTTT.

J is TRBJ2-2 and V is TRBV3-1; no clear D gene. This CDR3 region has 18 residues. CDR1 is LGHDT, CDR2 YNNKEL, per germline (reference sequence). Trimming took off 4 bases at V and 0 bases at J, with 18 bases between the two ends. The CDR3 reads CASSPHPDLTSNTGELFF. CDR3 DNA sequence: TGTGCCAGCAGCCCCCATCCCGACCTAACCTCGAACACCGGGGAGCTGTTTTTT.

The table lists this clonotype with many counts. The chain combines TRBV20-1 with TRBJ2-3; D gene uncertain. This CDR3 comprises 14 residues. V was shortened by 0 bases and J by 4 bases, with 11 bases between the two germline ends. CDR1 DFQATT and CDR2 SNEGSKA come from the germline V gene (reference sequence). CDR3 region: CSARDLRVPDTQYF. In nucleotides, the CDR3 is TGCAGTGCTAGAGATCTGAGAGTTCCAGATACGCAGTATTTT.

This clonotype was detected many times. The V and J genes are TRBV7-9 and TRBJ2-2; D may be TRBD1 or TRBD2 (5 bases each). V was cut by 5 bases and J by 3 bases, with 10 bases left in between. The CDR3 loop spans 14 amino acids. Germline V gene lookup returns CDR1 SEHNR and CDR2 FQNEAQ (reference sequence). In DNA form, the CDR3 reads TGTGCCAGCAGCCCCGGGACGCACACCGGGGAGCTGTTTTTT. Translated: CASSPGTHTGELFF.

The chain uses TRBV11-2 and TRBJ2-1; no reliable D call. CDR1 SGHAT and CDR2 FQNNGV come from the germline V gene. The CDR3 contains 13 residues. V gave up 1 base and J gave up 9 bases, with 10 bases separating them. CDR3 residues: CASSLAVASEQFF. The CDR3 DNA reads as TGTGCCAGCAGCTTAGCGGTGGCGAGTGAGCAGTTCTTC.

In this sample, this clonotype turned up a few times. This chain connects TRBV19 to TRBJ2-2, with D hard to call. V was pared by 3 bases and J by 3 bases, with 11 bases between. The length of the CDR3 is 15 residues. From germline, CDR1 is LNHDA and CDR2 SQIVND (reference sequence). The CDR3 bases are TGTGCCAGTAGTATCTGGGTGATGGACACCGGGGAGCTGTTTTTT. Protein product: CASSIWVMDTGELFF.

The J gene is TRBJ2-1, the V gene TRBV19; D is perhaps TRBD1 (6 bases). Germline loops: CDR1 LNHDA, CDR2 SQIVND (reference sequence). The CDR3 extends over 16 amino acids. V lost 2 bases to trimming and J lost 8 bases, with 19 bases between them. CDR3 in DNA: TGTGCCAGTAGTATATGGGTAGACAGGTTGGGGCATGAGCAGTTCTTC. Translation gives CASSIWVDRLGHEQFF.

This CDR3 reads CASSEKRTATDTQYF. The CDR3 DNA is TGCGCCAGCAGTGAGAAGCGGACTGCCACAGATACGCAGTATTTT. The chain joins TRBV10-1 to TRBJ2-3, with D maybe TRBD2 (5 bases). The CDR3 has 15 amino acids. Trimming stripped 2 bases from V and 2 bases from J, with 11 bases between. Per germline, CDR1 WNHNN and CDR2 SYGVQD (reference sequence).

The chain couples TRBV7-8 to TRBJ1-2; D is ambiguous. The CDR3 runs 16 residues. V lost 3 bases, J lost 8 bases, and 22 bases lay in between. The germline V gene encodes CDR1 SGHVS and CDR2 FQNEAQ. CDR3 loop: CASSLITGPRAKGYTF. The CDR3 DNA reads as TGTGCCAGCAGCTTGATTACCGGACCTCGGGCTAAAGGCTACACCTTC. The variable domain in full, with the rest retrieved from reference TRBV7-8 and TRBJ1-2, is GAGVSQSPRYKVAKRGQDVALRCDPISGHVSLFWYQQALGQGPEFLTYFQNEAQLDKSGLPSDRFFAERPEGSVSTLKIQRTQQEDSAVYLCASSLITGPRAKGYTFGSGTRLTVV.